The clone carrying this T cell receptor beta chain was recorded many times. What it binds is unknown. The record originates from a study of Graves' ophthalmopathy and Graves' hyperthyroidism. Study observations and caveats: Classification of ophthalmopathy versus stable hyperthyroidism by a 13-signature model yielded just under 90% sensitivity and approximately 79% specificity. In blood appeared most of the expanded thyroid clonotypes whose frequency exceeded 0.001.

Ophthalmopathy donors showed moderate-to-severe activity, CAS ≥3, NOSPECS ≥4 and a duration under 3 months. Other autoimmune diseases, uncontrolled infections, pregnancy or lactation excluded patients from enrollment. RNA served as the template for amplifying TCR beta CDR3 regions. HTBI primers were used in a first-round RT-PCR, which preceded a second-round multiplex PCR. TCRdb independently ran MiXCR on the multiplex PCR reads; one entry per CDR3 protein. The sample records about 700,000 distinct CDR3 sequences, about 40% being singletons. Sample: peripheral blood. The TCR sequence derives from an adult man with Graves' ophthalmopathy.

As DNA, the CDR3 is TGTGCCAGTAGTATGGGTCAGTCGTTCCACTATGGCTACACCTTC. Protein sequence: CASSMGQSFHYGYTF. This rearrangement joins TRBV19 to TRBJ1-2; D call uncertain. The CDR3 contains 15 residues. Germline CDR1 reads LNHDA; CDR2 reads SQIVND (reference sequence). Trimming removed 3 bases at V and 3 bases at J, with 14 bases between.